This T cell receptor beta chain was retrieved from a study of blood T cell repertoires in COVID-19. Sequencing was performed with immunoSEQ multiplex PCR; in TCRdb, only in-frame clones are kept and a portion is missing. This table holds approximately 100,000 clones, 87% found once. What was sequenced was peripheral blood. The TCR sequence derives from a woman in her twenties or thirties with acute or convalescent COVID-19.

In DNA form, the CDR3 reads TGCGCCAGCACCCAGGGGACAACTAATGAAAAACTGTTTTTT. Its translation: CASTQGTTNEKLFF. The V call is TRBV5-1, the J call TRBJ1-4, with D tentatively TRBD1 (6 bases). V shed 6 bases and J shed 0 bases, with 9 bases lying between them. Germline loops: CDR1 SGHRS, CDR2 YFSETQ. This CDR3 spans 14 amino acids.